These T cell receptor beta chains were read from a single sample in a study of a mutant IDH1 vaccine in newly diagnosed glioma. These receptors are not linked to any known antigen. Sequenced by immunoSEQ multiplex PCR; TCRdb stores in-frame clones only, minus some. The sample yields approximately 41,000 clones, about 79% seen once. The sequencing here drew on PBMCs, taken from a glioma patient whose treatment included an IDH1 peptide vaccine. These receptors all come from a woman aged 40 to 50 with glioma. Some clones in this sample may be carry-over from other donors' samples. The CDR3 runs from the conserved cysteine through the conserved F or W. Each record gives: D gene, V gene, clone size, J gene, CDR3 protein, CDR3 DNA. The D gene is left open where the match is weak. Rows give clone size only sometimes, using once, few, many, or a class for an expanded clone.

NA,TRBV5-4,NA,TRBJ2-7,CASSQLSYEQYF,TGTGCCAGCAGCCAACTCTCCTACGAGCAGTACTTC
TRBD2,TRBV9,NA,TRBJ2-1,CASSVAGGFYNEQFF,TGTGCCAGCAGCGTCGCGGGAGGGTTCTACAATGAGCAGTTCTTC
TRBD2,TRBV28,NA,TRBJ2-1,CANVSGSSYNEQFF,TGTGCCAACGTTAGCGGGAGCTCCTACAATGAGCAGTTCTTC
TRBD2,TRBV28,medium-sized,TRBJ2-3,CASRERGASDTQYF,TGTGCCAGCAGAGAGCGGGGGGCCTCAGATACGCAGTATTTT
TRBD1,TRBV29-1,NA,TRBJ1-5,CSVTGEASGSNQPQHF,TGCAGCGTTACAGGGGAAGCGTCGGGGAGCAATCAGCCCCAGCATTTT
TRBD2,TRBV7-2,once,TRBJ2-4,CASRLTSGGLAKNIQYF,TGTGCCAGCAGGTTGACTAGCGGGGGCCTAGCCAAAAACATTCAGTACTTC
NA,TRBV11-2,NA,TRBJ2-3,CASSLGGGPTDTQYF,TGTGCCAGCAGCTTAGGAGGGGGGCCCACAGATACGCAGTATTTT
NA,TRBV30,NA,TRBJ1-5,CAWSGQVNQPQHF,TGTGCCTGGAGTGGACAGGTCAATCAGCCCCAGCATTTT
NA,TRBV6-6,NA,TRBJ1-2,CASSYSGTTYGYTF,TGTGCCAGCAGTTACTCCGGGACTACCTATGGCTACACCTTC
TRBD1,TRBV7-8,few,TRBJ1-6,CASSLTGGTSPLHF,TGTGCCAGCAGCTTGACAGGGGGTACTTCACCCCTCCACTTT
NA,TRBV20-1,once,TRBJ1-1,CSVLDTEAFF,TGCAGTGTCCTGGACACTGAAGCTTTCTTT
NA,TRBV19,NA,TRBJ2-1,CASSISATVGDEQFF,TGTGCCAGTAGTATCAGTGCTACCGTCGGCGATGAGCAGTTCTTC
NA,TRBV10-3,NA,TRBJ2-1,CAISENNEQFF,TGTGCCATCAGCGAAAACAATGAGCAGTTCTTC
NA,TRBV6-1,NA,TRBJ1-4,CASRNRDTSNEKLFF,TGTGCCAGCAGAAACCGGGACACAAGCAATGAAAAACTGTTTTTT
NA,TRBV5-1,NA,TRBJ2-5,CASSSLGLVGETQYF,TGCGCCAGCAGCTCCTTGGGGCTGGTTGGGGAGACCCAGTACTTC
NA,TRBV10-3,NA,TRBJ1-2,CAISDPLEGRDGYTF,TGTGCCATCAGTGACCCCCTCGAAGGGCGGGATGGCTACACCTTC
NA,TRBV27,NA,TRBJ2-3,CASKKRDTQYF,TGTGCCAGCAAAAAGCGGGATACGCAGTATTTT
TRBD1,TRBV9,NA,TRBJ1-2,CASSRTGGGYTF,TGTGCCAGCAGCCGGACAGGGGGTGGCTACACCTTC
TRBD1,TRBV5-1,NA,TRBJ1-6,CASSPGTAINSPLHF,TGCGCCAGCAGCCCCGGGACAGCGATTAATTCACCCCTCCACTTT
NA,TRBV4-1,few,TRBJ1-5,CASSQEGVETLNQPQHF,TGCGCCAGCAGCCAAGAAGGTGTAGAGACACTGAATCAGCCCCAGCATTTT
NA,TRBV5-1,few,TRBJ1-1,CASSLGQLLGFDTEAFF,TGCGCCAGCAGCTTGGGTCAACTCCTGGGGTTCGACACTGAAGCTTTCTTT
NA,TRBV7-2,NA,TRBJ1-4,CASSKKMTPLNEKLFF,TGTGCCAGCAGCAAGAAGATGACACCCCTTAATGAAAAACTGTTTTTT
NA,TRBV19,few,TRBJ2-3,CASSISAGEGDTQYF,TGTGCCAGTAGTATCTCGGCAGGGGAAGGCGATACGCAGTATTTT
TRBD1,TRBV12-5,NA,TRBJ2-3,CASGRDLDRVRFTDTQYF,TGTGCTAGTGGTCGAGACCTCGACAGGGTACGGTTCACAGATACGCAGTATTTT
NA,TRBV11-2,NA,TRBJ2-5,CASTYWGEGETQYF,TGTGCCAGCACCTATTGGGGAGAGGGGGAGACCCAGTACTTC
NA,TRBV14,few,TRBJ2-3,CASSHRSFTTSSTDTQYF,TGTGCCAGCAGCCACCGAAGCTTCACTACTTCTAGCACAGATACGCAGTATTTT
NA,TRBV5-6,NA,TRBJ1-2,CASSLLDTGYGYTF,TGTGCCAGCAGCTTGCTTGATACGGGATATGGCTACACCTTC
NA,TRBV10-3,NA,TRBJ1-1,CAISESKQAGEAFF,TGTGCCATCAGTGAGTCGAAACAGGCTGGGGAAGCTTTCTTT
NA,TRBV7-9,NA,TRBJ1-1,CASSQGSGSNTEAFF,TGTGCCAGCTCACAGGGATCGGGGTCTAACACTGAAGCTTTCTTT
NA,TRBV4-1,NA,TRBJ1-1,CASSQEKGMGTEAFF,TGCGCCAGCAGCCAAGAAAAGGGAATGGGGACTGAAGCTTTCTTT
NA,TRBV19,NA,TRBJ1-5,CASFTGTPSSNQPQHF,TGTGCCAGTTTTACCGGGACACCCTCTAGCAATCAGCCCCAGCATTTT
TRBD2,TRBV27,NA,TRBJ2-1,CASRLAGDNEQFF,TGTGCCAGCAGGTTAGCGGGGGACAATGAGCAGTTCTTC
NA,TRBV7-2,NA,TRBJ1-3,CASRPDAGNTIYF,TGTGCCAGCAGACCGGACGCTGGAAACACCATATATTTT
TRBD1,TRBV6-4,few,TRBJ2-5,CASSDRGLETQYF,TGTGCCAGCAGCGACAGGGGGCTCGAGACCCAGTACTTC
NA,TRBV5-5,NA,TRBJ2-3,CASSARGGGTDTQYF,TGTGCCAGCAGCGCCCGAGGGGGGGGCACAGATACGCAGTATTTT
TRBD1,TRBV5-6,NA,TRBJ1-5,CASSLKGTDYQPQHF,TGTGCCAGCAGCTTGAAGGGGACAGATTATCAGCCCCAGCATTTT
TRBD1,TRBV9,NA,TRBJ1-2,CASTGGIDSYYGYTF,TGTGCCAGTACAGGGGGCATTGACTCTTACTATGGCTACACCTTC
NA,TRBV28,NA,TRBJ2-7,CASSSRVATSYEQYF,TGTGCCAGCAGTTCCAGGGTTGCGACCTCCTACGAGCAGTACTTC
NA,TRBV5-4,NA,TRBJ1-1,CASSLDRTAAFF,TGTGCCAGCAGCTTGGACAGGACGGCAGCTTTCTTT
NA,TRBV4-1,NA,TRBJ1-2,CASSQSRGNYGYTF,TGCGCCAGCAGCCAATCCAGGGGAAACTATGGCTACACCTTC
NA,TRBV7-9,once,TRBJ1-4,CASSLGRGNEKLFF,TGTGCCAGCAGCTTAGGACGGGGAAATGAAAAACTGTTTTTT
NA,TRBV11-3,NA,TRBJ2-4,CASSSQGSIQYF,TGTGCCAGCAGCTCCCAGGGGAGCATTCAGTACTTC
TRBD1,TRBV7-6,NA,TRBJ1-1,CASSLGGGREAFF,TGTGCCAGCAGCTTAGGAGGGGGCCGTGAAGCTTTCTTT
TRBD1,TRBV7-9,NA,TRBJ2-7,CASSGNRGTGAYEQYF,TGTGCCAGCAGCGGGAACAGGGGGACAGGGGCTTACGAGCAGTACTTC
NA,TRBV28,few,TRBJ1-1,CASRKQTTNTEAFF,TGTGCCAGCAGGAAGCAGACAACGAACACTGAAGCTTTCTTT
NA,TRBV28,NA,TRBJ1-5,CASSWGGNQPQHF,TGTGCCAGCAGCTGGGGCGGCAATCAGCCCCAGCATTTT
NA,TRBV5-5,NA,TRBJ2-5,CASSLSQGETQYF,TGTGCCAGCAGCTTGTCCCAAGGGGAGACCCAGTACTTC